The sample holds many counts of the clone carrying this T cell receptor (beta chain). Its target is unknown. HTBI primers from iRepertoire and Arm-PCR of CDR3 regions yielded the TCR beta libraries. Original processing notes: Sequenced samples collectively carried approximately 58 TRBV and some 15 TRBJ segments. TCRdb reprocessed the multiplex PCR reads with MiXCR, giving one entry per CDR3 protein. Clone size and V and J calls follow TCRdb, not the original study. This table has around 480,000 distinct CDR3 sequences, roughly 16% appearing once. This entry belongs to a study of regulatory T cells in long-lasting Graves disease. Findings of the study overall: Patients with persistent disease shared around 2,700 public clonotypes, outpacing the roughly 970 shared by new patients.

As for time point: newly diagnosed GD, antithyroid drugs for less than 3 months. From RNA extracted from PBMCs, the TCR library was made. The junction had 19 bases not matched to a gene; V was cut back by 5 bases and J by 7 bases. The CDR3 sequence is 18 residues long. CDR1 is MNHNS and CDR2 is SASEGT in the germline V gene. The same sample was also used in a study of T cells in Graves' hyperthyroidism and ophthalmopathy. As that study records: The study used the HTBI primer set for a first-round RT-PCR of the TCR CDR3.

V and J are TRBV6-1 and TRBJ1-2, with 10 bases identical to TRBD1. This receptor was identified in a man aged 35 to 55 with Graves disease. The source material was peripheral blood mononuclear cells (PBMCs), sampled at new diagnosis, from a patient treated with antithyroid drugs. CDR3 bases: TGTGCCAGCAGTCCGCATACACCGGGACAGGGGTATATGTTTGGCTACACCTTC. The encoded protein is CASSPHTPGQGYMFGYTF.